These 12 T cell receptor beta chains were sequenced from one sample in a study of T-cell reconstitution after alpha-beta-depleted transplantation in children. Unique molecular identifiers were incorporated into the prepared TCRbeta library. TCRdb re-analysed the PCR reads in MiXCR, keeping a single row per CDR3 protein. The repertoire has about 420,000 distinct CDR3 sequences, 11% of them found once; the top ten carry roughly 5.5%. Sequenced here: PBMCs from the stem cell graft donor, sampled from the stem cell graft. All receptors come from a human donor who donated a stem cell graft to a child with acute myeloid leukemia.

The chain has TRBV28 and TRBJ1-1; 7 bases agree with TRBD1. CDR3 length: 13 amino acids. Germline CDR1 reads MDHEN; CDR2 reads SYDVKM. Germline trimming cut 7 bases from V and 8 bases from J; bases unmatched to any gene: 10. The CDR3 DNA is TGTGCCAGCACGGACAGGCGAGGAGCCGAAGCTTTCTTT. Its protein is CASTDRRGAEAFF. The entire variable domain, with the rest obtained from reference TRBV28 and TRBJ1-1, is as follows: DVKVTQSSRYLVKRTGEKVFLECVQDMDHENMFWYRQDPGLGLRLIYFSYDVKMKEKGDIPEGYSVSREKKERFSLILESASTNQTSMYLCASTDRRGAEAFFGQGTRLTVV.

The chain employs TRBV20-1 and TRBJ1-1; no clear D. Germline CDR1 and CDR2: DFQATT and SNEGSKA (reference sequence). The CDR3 extends over 15 amino acids. Trimming stripped 3 bases from V and 0 bases from J, with 14 bases between. CDR3 sequence reads: CSARGPLRMNTEAFF. In nucleotides, the CDR3 is TGCAGTGCTAGGGGCCCCCTCCGAATGAACACTGAAGCTTTCTTT.

The rearrangement links TRBV7-2 to TRBJ2-1; 10 bases align to TRBD2. The CDR3 consists of 15 residues. Germline V gives CDR1 SGHTA, CDR2 FQGNSA. With V trimmed by 5 bases and J by 3 bases, 4 bases remained unmatched. In DNA, the CDR3 is TGTGCCAGCAGCCGAACTAGCGGGAACTACAATGAGCAGTTCTTC. Translated, it gives CASSRTSGNYNEQFF.

A few counts support this clonotype. This chain joins TRBV12-3 or TRBV12-4 and TRBJ2-1; D possibly corresponds to TRBD2 (7 bases). Trimming cost V 3 bases and J 6 bases, with 15 bases left between them. The CDR3 extends over 15 amino acids. CDR3 residues: CASSLGRGAPNEQFF. In DNA form, the CDR3 reads TGTGCCAGCAGTTTGGGACGGGGGGCACCCAATGAGCAGTTCTTC.

This clonotype was counted at least ten times. The chain joins TRBV4-1 to TRBJ1-4; TRBD1 aligns across 11 bases. In germline, CDR1 is MGHRA, CDR2 YSYEKL. The CDR3 totals 16 residues. J lost 7 bases, V lost 0 bases, and 4 bases had no gene match. The CDR3 loop reads CASSQEMGTGGEKLFF. The CDR3 DNA reads as TGCGCCAGCAGCCAAGAAATGGGGACAGGGGGTGAAAAACTGTTTTTT.

The V gene is TRBV20-1, the J gene TRBJ2-3; D may correspond to TRBD1 or TRBD2 (5 bases each). This CDR3 spans 17 amino acids. V was pared by 5 bases and J by 5 bases, with 26 bases between. Germline assignment: CDR1 DFQATT and CDR2 SNEGSKA (reference sequence). The CDR3 reads CSASPAPGRVDGDTQYF. DNA for the CDR3: TGCAGTGCTTCCCCAGCACCGGGACGAGTGGACGGAGATACGCAGTATTTT.

This chain uses TRBV20-1 with TRBJ1-1, with TRBD1 matching over 7 bases. The V segment lost 0 bases and the J segment 3 bases; nucleotides outside the gene matches: 7. Germline V gives CDR1 DFQATT, CDR2 SNEGSKA (reference sequence). The CDR3 runs 15 residues. The CDR3 nucleotides are TGCAGTGCTAGAGATCCACAGGGGCCGGACACTGAAGCTTTCTTT. Translating gives CSARDPQGPDTEAFF.

This clonotype was observed at least ten times. The chain uses TRBV7-2 and TRBJ2-4, with a tentative D call TRBD1 (6 bases). V lost 4 bases to trimming and J lost 7 bases, with 17 bases between them. The germline V gene has CDR1 SGHTA and CDR2 FQGNSA. CDR3 length equals 15 residues. The CDR3 protein is CASSSKGGLLNIQYF. CDR3 DNA sequence: TGTGCCAGCAGCTCGAAAGGGGGATTGCTGAACATTCAGTACTTC.

This clonotype was seen a handful of times. The V call is TRBV20-1, the J call TRBJ2-7; 9 bases are shared with TRBD1. The CDR3 covers 14 residues. Germline V lookup: CDR1 DFQATT, CDR2 SNEGSKA (reference sequence). J was trimmed by 2 bases and V by 5 bases; bases with no gene match: 7. The CDR3 reads CSAGDRVSPYEQYF. The CDR3 DNA is TGCAGTGCTGGGGACAGGGTTTCACCCTACGAGCAGTACTTC.

V and J are TRBV5-1 and TRBJ2-7; D gene unclear. This CDR3 has 15 amino acids. V lost 0 bases, J lost 2 bases, and 12 bases lay in between. The germline gives CDR1 SGHRS, CDR2 YFSETQ. CDR3 DNA: TGCGCCAGCAGCTTGGAATCGGTTAAGACCTACGAGCAGTACTTC. Amino acid sequence: CASSLESVKTYEQYF.

V gene TRBV7-2 combines with J gene TRBJ1-5; TRBD1 might be the D (5 bases). Germline lookup yields CDR1 SGHTA and CDR2 FQGNSA. V shed 2 bases and J shed 2 bases, with 13 bases lying between them. CDR3 size: 16 residues. In DNA, the CDR3 is TGTGCCAGCAGCTTAAACGGACCGGGGGGCAATCAGCCCCAGCATTTT. Protein: CASSLNGPGGNQPQHF.

The V call is TRBV5-8, the J call TRBJ2-2, with a tentative D call TRBD2 (6 bases). The CDR3 consists of 14 residues. The germline V gene encodes CDR1 SGHTS and CDR2 YDEGEE. V dropped 4 bases and J dropped 6 bases, with 13 bases sitting between them. The CDR3: CASSAGLRSGELFF. Written as DNA, the CDR3 is TGTGCCAGCAGCGCGGGACTCCGCTCCGGGGAGCTGTTTTTT.